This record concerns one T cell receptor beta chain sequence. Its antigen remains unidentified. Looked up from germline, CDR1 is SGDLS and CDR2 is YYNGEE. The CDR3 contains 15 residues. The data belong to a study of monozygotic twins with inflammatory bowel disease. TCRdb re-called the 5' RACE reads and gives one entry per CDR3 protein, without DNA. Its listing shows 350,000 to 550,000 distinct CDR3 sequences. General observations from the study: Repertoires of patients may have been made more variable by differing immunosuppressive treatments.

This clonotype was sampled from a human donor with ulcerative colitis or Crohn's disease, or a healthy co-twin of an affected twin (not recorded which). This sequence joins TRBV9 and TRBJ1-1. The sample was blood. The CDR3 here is CASSVDVALNTEAFF.